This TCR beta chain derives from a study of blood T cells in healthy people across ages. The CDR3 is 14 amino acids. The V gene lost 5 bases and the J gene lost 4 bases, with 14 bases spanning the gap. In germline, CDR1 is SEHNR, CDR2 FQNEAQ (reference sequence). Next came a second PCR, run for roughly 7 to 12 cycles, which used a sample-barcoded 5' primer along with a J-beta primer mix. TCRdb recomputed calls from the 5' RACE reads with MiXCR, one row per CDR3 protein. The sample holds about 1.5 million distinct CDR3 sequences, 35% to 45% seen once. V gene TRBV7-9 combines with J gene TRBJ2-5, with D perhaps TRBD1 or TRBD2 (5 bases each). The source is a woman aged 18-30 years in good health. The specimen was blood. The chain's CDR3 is CASSIMGTGETQYF. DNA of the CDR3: TGTGCCAGCAGCATAATGGGGACGGGAGAGACCCAGTACTTC.